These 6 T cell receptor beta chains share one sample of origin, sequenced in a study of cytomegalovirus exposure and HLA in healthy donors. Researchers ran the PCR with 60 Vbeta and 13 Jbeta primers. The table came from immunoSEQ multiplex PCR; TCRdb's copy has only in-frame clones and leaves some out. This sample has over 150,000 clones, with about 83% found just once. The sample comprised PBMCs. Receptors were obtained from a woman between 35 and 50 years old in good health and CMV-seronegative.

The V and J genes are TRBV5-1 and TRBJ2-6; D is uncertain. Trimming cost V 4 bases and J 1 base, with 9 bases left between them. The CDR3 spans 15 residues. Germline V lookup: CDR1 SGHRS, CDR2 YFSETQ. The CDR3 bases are TGCGCCAGCAGCCGGGTCGCGTCTGGGGCCAACGTCCTGACTTTC. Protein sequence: CASSRVASGANVLTF.

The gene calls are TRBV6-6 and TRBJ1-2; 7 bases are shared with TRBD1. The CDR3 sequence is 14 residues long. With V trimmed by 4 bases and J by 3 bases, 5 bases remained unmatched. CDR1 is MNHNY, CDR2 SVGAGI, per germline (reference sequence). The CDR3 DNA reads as TGTGCCAGCAGTTCCCACGACAGGGACTATGGCTACACCTTC. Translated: CASSSHDRDYGYTF.

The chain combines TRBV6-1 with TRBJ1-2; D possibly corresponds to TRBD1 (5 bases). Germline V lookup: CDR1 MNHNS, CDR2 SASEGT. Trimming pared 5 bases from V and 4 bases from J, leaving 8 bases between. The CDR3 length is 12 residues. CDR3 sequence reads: CASSQGTYGYTF. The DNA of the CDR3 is TGTGCCAGCAGTCAGGGTACCTATGGCTACACCTTC.

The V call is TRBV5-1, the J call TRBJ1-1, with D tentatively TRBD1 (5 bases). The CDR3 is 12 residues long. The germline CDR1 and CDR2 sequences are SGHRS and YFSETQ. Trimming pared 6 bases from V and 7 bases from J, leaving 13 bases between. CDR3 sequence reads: CASKGDSIEAFF. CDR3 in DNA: TGCGCCAGCAAAGGAGACAGTATTGAAGCTTTCTTT. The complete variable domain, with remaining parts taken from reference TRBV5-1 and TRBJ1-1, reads KAGVTQTPRYLIKTRGQQVTLSCSPISGHRSVSWYQQTPGQGLQFLFEYFSETQRNKGNFPGRFSGRQFSNSRSEMNVSTLELGDSALYLCASKGDSIEAFFGQGTRLTVV.

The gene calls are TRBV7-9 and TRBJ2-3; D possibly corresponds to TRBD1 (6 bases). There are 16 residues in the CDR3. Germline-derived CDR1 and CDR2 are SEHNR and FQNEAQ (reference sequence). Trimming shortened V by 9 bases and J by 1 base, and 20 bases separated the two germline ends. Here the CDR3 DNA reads TGTGCCAGGAGCCCGTTACAGGGTTGGGGCACAGATACGCAGTATTTT. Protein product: CARSPLQGWGTDTQYF.

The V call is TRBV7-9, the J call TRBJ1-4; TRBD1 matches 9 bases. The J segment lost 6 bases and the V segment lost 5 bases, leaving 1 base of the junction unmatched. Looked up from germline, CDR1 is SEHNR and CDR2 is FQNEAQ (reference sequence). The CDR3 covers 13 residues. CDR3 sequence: CASSRQGDEKLFF. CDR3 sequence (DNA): TGTGCCAGCAGCCGACAGGGGGATGAAAAACTGTTTTTT.